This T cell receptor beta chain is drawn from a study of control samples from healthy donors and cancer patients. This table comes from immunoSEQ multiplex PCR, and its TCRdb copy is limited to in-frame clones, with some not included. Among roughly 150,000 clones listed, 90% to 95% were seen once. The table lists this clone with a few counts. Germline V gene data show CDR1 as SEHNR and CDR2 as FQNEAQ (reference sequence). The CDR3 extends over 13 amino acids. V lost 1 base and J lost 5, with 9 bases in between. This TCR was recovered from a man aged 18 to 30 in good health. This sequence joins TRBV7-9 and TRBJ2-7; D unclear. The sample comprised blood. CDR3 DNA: TGTGCCAGCAGCTTAGATTGGGGTAACGAGCAGTACTTC. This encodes CASSLDWGNEQYF.